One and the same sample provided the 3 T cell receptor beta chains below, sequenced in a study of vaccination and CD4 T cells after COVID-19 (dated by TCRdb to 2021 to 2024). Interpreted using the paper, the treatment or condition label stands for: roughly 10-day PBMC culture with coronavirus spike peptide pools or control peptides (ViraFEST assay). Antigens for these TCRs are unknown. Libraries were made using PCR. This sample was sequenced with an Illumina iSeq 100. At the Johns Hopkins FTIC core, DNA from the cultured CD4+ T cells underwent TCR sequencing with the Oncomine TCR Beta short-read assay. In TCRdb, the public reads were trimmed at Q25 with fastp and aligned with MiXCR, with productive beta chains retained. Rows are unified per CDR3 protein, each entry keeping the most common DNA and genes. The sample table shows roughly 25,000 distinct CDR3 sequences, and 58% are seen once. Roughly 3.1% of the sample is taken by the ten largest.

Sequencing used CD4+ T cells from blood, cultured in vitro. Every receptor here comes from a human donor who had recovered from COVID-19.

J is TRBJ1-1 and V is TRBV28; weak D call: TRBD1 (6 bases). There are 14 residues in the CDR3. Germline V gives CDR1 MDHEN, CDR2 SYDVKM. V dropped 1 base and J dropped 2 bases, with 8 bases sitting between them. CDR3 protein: CASSLSGGNTEAFF. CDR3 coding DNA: TGTGCCAGCAGTTTATCTGGGGGCAACACTGAAGCTTTCTTT.

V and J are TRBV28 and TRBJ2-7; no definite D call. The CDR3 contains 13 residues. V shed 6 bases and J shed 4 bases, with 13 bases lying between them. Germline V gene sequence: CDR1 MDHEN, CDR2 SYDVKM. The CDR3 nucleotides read TGTGCCAGCAGCCCCCCGGGCAGATACGAGCAGTACTTC. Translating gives CASSPPGRYEQYF.

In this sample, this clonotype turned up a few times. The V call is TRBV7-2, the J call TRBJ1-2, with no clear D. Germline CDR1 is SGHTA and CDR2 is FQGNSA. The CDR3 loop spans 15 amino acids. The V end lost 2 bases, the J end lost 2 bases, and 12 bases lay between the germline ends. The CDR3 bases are TGTGCCAGCAGCTTATGGACGGCCGAAAACTATGGCTACACCTTC. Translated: CASSLWTAENYGYTF. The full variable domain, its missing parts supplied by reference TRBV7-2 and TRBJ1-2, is GAGVSQSPSNKVTEKGKDVELRCDPISGHTALYWYRQSLGQGLEFLIYFQGNSAPDKSGLPSDRFSAERTGGSVSTLTIQRTQQEDSAVYLCASSLWTAENYGYTFGSGTRLTVV.